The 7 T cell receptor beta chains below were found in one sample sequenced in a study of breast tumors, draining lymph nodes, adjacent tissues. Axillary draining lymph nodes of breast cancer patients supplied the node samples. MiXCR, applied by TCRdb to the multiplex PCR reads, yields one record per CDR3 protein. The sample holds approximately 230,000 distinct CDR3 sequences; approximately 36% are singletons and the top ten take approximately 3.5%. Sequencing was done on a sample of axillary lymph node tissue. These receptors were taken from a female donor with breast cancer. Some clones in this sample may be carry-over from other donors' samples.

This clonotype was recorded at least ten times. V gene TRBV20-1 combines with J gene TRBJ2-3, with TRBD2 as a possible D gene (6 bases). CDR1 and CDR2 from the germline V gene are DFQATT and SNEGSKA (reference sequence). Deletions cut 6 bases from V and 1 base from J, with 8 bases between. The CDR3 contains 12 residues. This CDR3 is CSAGGRTDTQYF. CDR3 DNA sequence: TGCAGTGCGGGGGGACGCACAGATACGCAGTATTTT.

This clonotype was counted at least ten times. The CDR3 is CASSPPGSGVYNEQFF. In DNA, the CDR3 is TGTGCCAGCAGTCCCCCTGGCTCGGGGGTCTACAATGAGCAGTTCTTC. V usage is TRBV5-6 and J usage is TRBJ2-1; possibly TRBD2 for D (6 bases). V lost 5 bases to trimming and J lost 3 bases, with 18 bases between them. This CDR3 is built from 16 residues. Germline V CDR1 and CDR2: SGHDT, YYEEEE.

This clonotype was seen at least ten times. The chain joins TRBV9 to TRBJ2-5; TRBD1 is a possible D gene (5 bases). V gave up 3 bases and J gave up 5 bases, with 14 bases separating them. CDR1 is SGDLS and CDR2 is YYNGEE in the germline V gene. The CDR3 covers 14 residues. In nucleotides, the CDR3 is TGTGCCAGCAGCGGGCTAGGGGCCGGGGAGACCCAGTACTTC. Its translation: CASSGLGAGETQYF. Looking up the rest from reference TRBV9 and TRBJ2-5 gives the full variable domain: DSGVTQTPKHLITATGQRVTLRCSPRSGDLSVYWYQQSLDQGLQFLIQYYNGEERAKGNILERFSAQQFPDLHSELNLSSLELGDSALYFCASSGLGAGETQYFGPGTRLLVL.

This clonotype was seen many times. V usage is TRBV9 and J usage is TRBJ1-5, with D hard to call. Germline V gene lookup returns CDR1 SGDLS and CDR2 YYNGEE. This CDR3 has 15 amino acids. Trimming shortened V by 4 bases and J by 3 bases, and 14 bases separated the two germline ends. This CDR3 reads CASSPFGSANQPQHF. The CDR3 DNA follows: TGTGCCAGCAGCCCCTTTGGATCGGCCAATCAGCCCCAGCATTTT.

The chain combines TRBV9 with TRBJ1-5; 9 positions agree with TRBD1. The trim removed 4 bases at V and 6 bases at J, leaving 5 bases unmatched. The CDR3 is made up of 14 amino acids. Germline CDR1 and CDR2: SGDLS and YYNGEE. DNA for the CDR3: TGTGCCAGCAGCCCCACAGGGGGCGGTCAGCCCCAGCATTTT. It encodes CASSPTGGGQPQHF.

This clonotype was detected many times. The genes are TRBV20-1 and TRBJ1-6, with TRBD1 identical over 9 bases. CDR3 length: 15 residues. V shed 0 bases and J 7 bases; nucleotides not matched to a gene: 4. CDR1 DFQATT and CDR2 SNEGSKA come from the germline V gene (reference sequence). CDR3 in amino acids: CSARDTGTGNSPLHF. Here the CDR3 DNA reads TGCAGTGCTAGAGACACCGGGACAGGGAATTCACCCCTCCACTTT.

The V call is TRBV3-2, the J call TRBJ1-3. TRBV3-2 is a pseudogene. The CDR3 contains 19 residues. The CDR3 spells CASSQALSSLALFRNTIYF. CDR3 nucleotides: TGTGCCAGCAGCCAAGCCCTCAGCAGTTTAGCCCTTTTTAGAAACACCATATATTTT.